This TCR beta chain was recovered during a study of cytomegalovirus exposure and HLA in healthy donors. Study results and limitations: It was approximately 170 TCR beta chains that were listed as cytomegalovirus-associated.

In the PCR, 60 Vbeta and 13 Jbeta primers were used. Using immunoSEQ multiplex PCR, the repertoire was profiled, and TCRdb retains in-frame clones only, with some absent. Of about 230,000 clones in the sample, 70% to 90% were seen once. Notes on this clone: The antigen remains undetermined.

This CDR3 is built from 14 residues. V was pared by 4 bases and J by 5 bases, with 3 bases of the junction left unmatched. The germline V gene has CDR1 SEHNR and CDR2 FQNEAQ (reference sequence). Sequenced material: PBMCs. This clonotype was obtained from a girl aged 2 to 9 in good health and CMV-seronegative. This sequence joins TRBV7-9 and TRBJ1-4; 8 positions agree with TRBD1. CDR3 nucleotides: TGTGCCAGCAGCTCCGGACAGGGAAATGAAAAACTGTTTTTT. Protein sequence: CASSSGQGNEKLFF.